What follows describes a single TCR beta chain. Its antigen is still unknown. Every TCR cDNA molecule carried a tag that served as a unique molecular identifier. TCRdb analysed the 5' RACE reads with MiXCR anew, one entry per CDR3 protein. The sample contains tens of thousands of distinct CDR3 sequences, roughly 5.5% of which appear only once. The sample is drawn from a study of spatial heterogeneity in lung cancer. Study as a whole: Compared with alpha-chain sequences, beta-chain sequences were consistently detected in greater numbers. Study results and limitations: In blood, ubiquitous expanded tumor TCRs appeared more at resection than follow-up.

The CDR3 runs to 14 residues. Looked up from germline, CDR1 is KGHSH and CDR2 is LQKENI. The V gene end was trimmed by 4 bases and the J gene end by 2 bases; junction bases not matched to a gene: 5. The time point: sample taken at primary tumor resection. Material for sequencing was whole RNA from tumor, nontumor lung or frozen PBMC, left unsorted. The donors were more than 70 patients with non-small cell lung cancer that was early-stage and untreated. This material consisted of PBMCs, taken at surgery. The chain combines TRBV18 with TRBJ2-7; 7 positions match TRBD1. The origin of this receptor is a female donor with early-stage non-small cell lung cancer. CDR3: CASSLDRNAYEQYF. For the CDR3, the DNA is TGTGCCAGCTCACTGGACAGGAACGCCTACGAGCAGTACTTC.